One and the same sample provided the 29 T cell receptor beta chains below, sequenced in a study of T-cell memory formation after mild COVID-19. TCRdb re-analysed the 5' RACE reads in MiXCR, keeping a single row per CDR3 protein. The data show a few hundred thousand distinct CDR3 sequences, approximately 27% seen once. The sample taken for sequencing was PBMCs or a T cell subset sorted from them (not recorded which). The receptors come from an adult woman who had mild COVID-19 (a few samples of this study predate the infection). Cell type and time point are not known.

The V call is TRBV7-9, the J call TRBJ2-4; a weak D match, TRBD1 (5 bases). The V and J ends lost 1 base and 7 bases respectively, with 17 bases between them. The length of the CDR3 is 16 residues. Looked up from germline, CDR1 is SEHNR and CDR2 is FQNEAQ (reference sequence). The DNA for the CDR3 is TGTGCCAGCAGCTTAGGGGGCACGTTAACGTACAACATTCAGTACTTC. Its translation: CASSLGGTLTYNIQYF.

V is TRBV5-1 and J is TRBJ1-1; tentative D call: TRBD1 (5 bases). CDR1 is SGHRS, CDR2 YFSETQ, per germline. V gave up 4 bases and J gave up 1 base, with 14 bases separating them. The CDR3 runs to 15 residues. The DNA for the CDR3 is TGCGCCAGCAGCCAACGGGCGGGGGGGAACACTGAAGCTTTCTTT. Its translation: CASSQRAGGNTEAFF.

This clonotype came up many times. The chain combines TRBV6-5 with TRBJ2-2, with TRBD2 identical over 8 bases. CDR1 is MNHEY and CDR2 is SVGAGI in the germline V gene. V dropped 6 bases and J dropped 1; count of bases not matched to a gene: 4. The CDR3 consists of 15 residues. The CDR3 coding sequence is TGTGCCAGCAGGCCAGCGGGGGTGAACACCGGGGAGCTGTTTTTT. Amino acid sequence: CASRPAGVNTGELFF.

The sample holds a few counts of this clonotype. The rearrangement links TRBV29-1 to TRBJ2-1, with 11 bases aligning to TRBD2. This CDR3 is 17 amino acids long. Per germline, CDR1 SQVTM and CDR2 ANQGSEA. Trimming took 4 bases from V and 5 from J; bases not matched to a gene: 13. The CDR3 region has the DNA TGCAGCGTTGGGAAGAGACTAGCGGGAAGTGGTAACAATGAGCAGTTCTTC. This sequence encodes CSVGKRLAGSGNNEQFF.

As regards this clonotype: Sequence at one end of the junction differs from germline and may be a read error. The chain carries TRBV6-5 and TRBJ2-5; 10 nucleotides agree with TRBD2. Germline V gene sequence: CDR1 MNHEY, CDR2 SVGAGI. The CDR3 is 13 amino acids. CDR3 region: CGSGRGFWGTQYF. In nucleotides, the CDR3 is TGCGGAAGCGGGAGGGGATTCTGGGGGACCCAGTACTTC.

This clonotype was picked up a small number of times. The V call is TRBV7-3, the J call TRBJ2-1; D is unresolved. Trimming removed 5 bases at V and 2 bases at J, with 13 bases between. This CDR3 is 15 amino acids long. Per germline, CDR1 SGHTA and CDR2 FQGTGA. The CDR3 here is CASSPVGLPYNEQFF. For the CDR3, the DNA is TGTGCCAGCAGCCCCGTCGGGCTTCCCTACAATGAGCAGTTCTTC.

This chain uses TRBV10-2 with TRBJ2-3; a possible D gene is TRBD1 (5 bases). V gave up 2 bases and J gave up 4 bases, with 16 bases separating them. Germline-derived CDR1 and CDR2 are WSHSY and SAAADI. The length of the CDR3 is 16 residues. The CDR3 loop reads CASSELTAHRSDTQYF. DNA for the CDR3: TGCGCCAGCAGTGAGCTGACAGCTCACAGATCAGATACGCAGTATTTT.

In this sample, this clonotype turned up a few times. V is TRBV6-2 or TRBV6-3 and J is TRBJ1-1; a weak D match, TRBD1 (6 bases). The germline gives CDR1 MNHEY, CDR2 SVGEGT. Trimming left V 6 bases short and J 11 bases short, with 28 bases between. This CDR3 comprises 16 residues. CDR3 nucleotides: TGTGCCAGCAGCCCAATTTTCCAGACAGGTCTTATCACCGCTTTCTTT. This encodes CASSPIFQTGLITAFF.

The V gene is TRBV10-3, the J gene TRBJ1-2, with D uncertain. The CDR3 sequence is 17 residues long. Germline assignment: CDR1 ENHRY and CDR2 SYGVKD. Between the trimmed V and J ends, which lost 1 base and 4 bases, there was a span of 19 bases. CDR3 sequence reads: CAISEFTERVVGYGYTF. DNA of the CDR3: TGTGCCATCAGTGAGTTCACAGAGAGGGTAGTGGGCTATGGCTACACCTTC.

This clonotype was observed once. The chain carries TRBV27 and TRBJ2-7; 7 bases match TRBD1. J was trimmed by 6 bases and V by 6 bases; bases with no gene match: 8. Germline V lookup: CDR1 MNHEY, CDR2 SMNVEV (reference sequence). The CDR3 covers 13 residues. CDR3 in DNA: TGTGCCAGCAGCACAATGACAGGGCCCGAGCAGTACTTC. Translating it yields CASSTMTGPEQYF.

This chain links TRBV15 with TRBJ2-4, with 7 bases matching TRBD1. With V trimmed by 1 base and J by 6 bases, 12 bases remained unmatched. From germline, CDR1 is LNHNV and CDR2 YYDKDF (reference sequence). The CDR3 spans 17 residues. DNA of the CDR3: TGTGCCACCAGCAGAGGGACAGGATTATCAGGGAGAAACATTCAGTACTTC. Protein sequence: CATSRGTGLSGRNIQYF.

The table lists this clonotype with a few counts. The gene calls are TRBV7-6 and TRBJ2-5; unclear D gene. The CDR3 is 14 amino acids. The V end lost 1 base, the J end lost 0 bases, and 6 bases lay between the germline ends. Germline CDR1 SGHVS, CDR2 FNYEAQ. DNA of the CDR3: TGTGCCAGCAGCTTAGGCACAGACCAAGAGACCCAGTACTTC. This codes for CASSLGTDQETQYF.

The sample holds many counts of this clonotype. The junction departs from germline at one end; a sequencing error may be responsible. The J gene is TRBJ1-1, the V gene TRBV7-9; D is undetermined. This CDR3 spans 11 amino acids. Looked up from germline, CDR1 is SEHNR and CDR2 is FQNEAQ (reference sequence). The CDR3 here is CASSLATEAFF. CDR3 DNA sequence: TGCGCCAGCAGCTTGGCCACTGAAGCTTTCTTT. Combining the CDR3 with reference TRBV7-9 and TRBJ1-1 gives the whole variable domain DTGVSQNPRHKITKRGQNVTFRCDPISEHNRLYWYRQTLGQGPEFLTYFQNEAQLEKSRLLSDRFSAERPKGSFSTLEIQRTEQGDSAMYLCASSLATEAFFGQGTRLTVV.

The chain joins TRBV7-9 to TRBJ1-2, with unresolved D. There are 15 residues in the CDR3. The ends were cut back, 5 bases at V and 1 base at J, with 14 bases in the middle. In germline, CDR1 is SEHNR, CDR2 FQNEAQ (reference sequence). For the CDR3, the DNA is TGTGCCAGCAGCCCGGGGTTACCCGTTAACTATGGCTACACCTTC. It specifies CASSPGLPVNYGYTF.

The chain is built from TRBV19 and TRBJ1-3; D gene ambiguous. CDR1 and CDR2 from the germline V gene are LNHDA and SQIVND (reference sequence). V shed 1 base and J shed 1 base, with 17 bases lying between them. The CDR3 consists of 18 residues. The CDR3 sequence: CASSIGAPGRQSGNTIYF. As DNA, the CDR3 is TGTGCCAGTAGTATAGGGGCACCCGGGAGACAATCTGGAAACACCATATATTTT.

This clonotype was seen more than once but under ten times. This sequence joins TRBV7-9 and TRBJ2-7; D uncertain. Germline loops: CDR1 SEHNR, CDR2 FQNEAQ (reference sequence). The CDR3 runs 12 residues. Trimming shortened V by 5 bases and J by 7 bases, and 12 bases separated the two germline ends. Here the CDR3 DNA reads TGTGCCAGCAGCCCATCCCTTGGGGAGCAGTACTTC. It specifies CASSPSLGEQYF.

This clonotype was seen only once. The chain has TRBV7-9 and TRBJ2-2; the D gene is possibly TRBD2 (6 bases). This CDR3 is 14 amino acids long. CDR1 SEHNR and CDR2 FQNEAQ come from the germline V gene (reference sequence). V lost 1 base to trimming and J lost 6 bases, with 9 bases between them. The chain's CDR3 is CASSLGTSSGELFF. CDR3 coding DNA: TGTGCCAGCAGCTTAGGTACTAGCTCCGGGGAGCTGTTTTTT.

The sample holds a few counts of this clonotype. The gene calls are TRBV12-3 or TRBV12-4 and TRBJ2-1, with D perhaps matching TRBD1 or TRBD2 (5 bases each). V dropped 2 bases and J dropped 8 bases, with 13 bases sitting between them. The CDR3 loop spans 14 amino acids. The CDR3 DNA reads TGTGCCAGCAGTTTAAAAGGGACCGTCGATGAGCAGTTCTTC. This encodes CASSLKGTVDEQFF.

This clonotype has more than one count but fewer than ten. This rearrangement joins TRBV5-5 to TRBJ2-3; D gene ambiguous. Germline V gene data show CDR1 as SGHKS and CDR2 as YYEKEE (reference sequence). The CDR3 is 16 amino acids. V was trimmed by 0 bases and J by 0 bases, leaving 11 bases between them. The CDR3 DNA reads as TGTGCCAGCAGCTTGGCGATGGCAGCGAGCACAGATACGCAGTATTTT. This gives the protein CASSLAMAASTDTQYF. Complete variable domain (other parts from reference TRBV5-5 and TRBJ2-3): DAGVTQSPTHLIKTRGQQVTLRCSPISGHKSVSWYQQVLGQGPQFIFQYYEKEERGRGNFPDRFSARQFPNYSSELNVNALLLGDSALYLCASSLAMAASTDTQYFGPGTRLTVL.

The chain has TRBV4-1 and TRBJ2-1; D is possibly TRBD1 (5 bases). V lost 0 bases, J lost 7 bases, and 19 bases lay in between. Germline CDR1 MGHRA, CDR2 YSYEKL. CDR3 size: 17 residues. The CDR3 nucleotides are TGCGCCAGCAGCCAAGATCACGACAGCAATAGGGATAATGAGCAGTTCTTC. It specifies CASSQDHDSNRDNEQFF.

This sequence joins TRBV9 and TRBJ1-3; the match to TRBD1 covers 8 bases. In germline, CDR1 is SGDLS, CDR2 YYNGEE. With V trimmed by 3 bases and J by 2 bases, 4 bases remained unmatched. The CDR3 is made up of 15 amino acids. CDR3 DNA sequence: TGTGCCAGCAGCGCCAGACAGGGGACTGGAAACACCATATATTTT. Its protein product is CASSARQGTGNTIYF.

This clonotype was seen only once. The chain combines TRBV5-1 with TRBJ1-1; D remains ambiguous. CDR3 length equals 13 residues. Germline V CDR1 and CDR2: SGHRS, YFSETQ. V was trimmed by 0 bases and J by 3 bases, leaving 6 bases between them. The CDR3 nucleotides are TGCGCCAGCAGCTTGGAGGGTCACACTGAAGCTTTCTTT. Amino acids: CASSLEGHTEAFF.

The rearrangement joins TRBV20-1 to TRBJ2-7, with a tentative D call TRBD1 (6 bases). Trimming took 5 bases from V and 2 from J, leaving 10 bases between them. The V gene's germline CDR1 is DFQATT and CDR2 SNEGSKA (reference sequence). The CDR3 extends over 12 amino acids. CDR3 protein: CSAATGTYEQYF. CDR3 sequence (DNA): TGCAGTGCTGCGACAGGCACCTACGAGCAGTACTTC.

The table lists this clonotype with a few counts. CDR3 sequence reads: CASSPVGNTRYTGELFF. CDR3 bases: TGTGCCAGCAGCCCAGTGGGTAACACTAGATACACCGGGGAGCTGTTTTTT. This rearrangement joins TRBV7-2 to TRBJ2-2; D might be TRBD2 (5 bases). The CDR3 is made up of 17 amino acids. V dropped 5 bases and J dropped 3 bases, with 19 bases sitting between them. Germline CDR1 is SGHTA and CDR2 is FQGNSA.

This sequence joins TRBV12-3 or TRBV12-4 and TRBJ2-7; D may be TRBD2 (5 bases). This CDR3 spans 14 amino acids. Trimming shortened V by 6 bases and J by 4 bases, and 16 bases separated the two germline ends. CDR3 sequence reads: CASSPALDPYEQYF. CDR3 coding DNA: TGTGCCAGCAGCCCGGCACTAGACCCTTACGAGCAGTACTTC.

This clonotype has only one observation. The chain recombines TRBV6-6 with TRBJ2-7; TRBD1 is a possible D gene (5 bases). V shed 7 bases and J shed 2 bases, with 15 bases lying between them. Germline-derived CDR1 and CDR2 are MNHNY and SVGAGI (reference sequence). CDR3 length: 14 amino acids. For the CDR3, the DNA is TGTGCCAGCACCAAGGACAACGGACCCTACGAGCAGTACTTC. Residues: CASTKDNGPYEQYF.

The V gene is TRBV4-1, the J gene TRBJ2-1; 9 bases agree with TRBD2. The germline CDR1 and CDR2 sequences are MGHRA and YSYEKL. The ends lost 4 bases at V and 2 bases at J; junction bases unmatched: 6. CDR3 length: 16 residues. The CDR3 DNA sequence: TGCGCCAGCAGCCCCTCTCTAGCGGGGACCTACAATGAGCAGTTCTTC. Translated, it gives CASSPSLAGTYNEQFF.

This clonotype turned up a few times. This chain uses TRBV11-2 with TRBJ2-5, with D possibly matching TRBD1 (6 bases). The CDR3 spans 16 residues. Deletions cut 1 base from V and 2 bases from J, with 14 bases between. Looked up from germline, CDR1 is SGHAT and CDR2 is FQNNGV. The CDR3, as DNA: TGTGCCAGCAGCTTAGGACCCTGGACAGTTCAAGAGACCCAGTACTTC. This translates into CASSLGPWTVQETQYF.

This clonotype has more than one count but fewer than ten. The V and J genes are TRBV10-3 and TRBJ1-1; D unclear. The CDR3 has 14 residues. Trimming removed 4 bases at V and 2 bases at J, with 11 bases between. Per germline, CDR1 ENHRY and CDR2 SYGVKD. CDR3 residues: CAISVSGVNTEAFF. CDR3 nucleotides: TGTGCCATCAGTGTCAGCGGTGTAAACACTGAAGCTTTCTTT.